This is a list of T cell receptor beta chains from one sample in a study of T cell responses to AZD1222 COVID-19 vaccine. The method was immunoSEQ multiplex PCR; TCRdb's version includes in-frame clones alone and lacks a portion of them. The sample includes 100,000 to 110,000 clones, about 83% of them seen just once. Sequenced here: peripheral blood, sampled on day 0 of AZD1222 vaccination. Receptors originate from an adult in good health. Each CDR3 is given with its conserved first and last residue. The D gene is left open where the match is weak. Size is stated for part of the rows, as once, few or many counts, or as a class when the clone is expanded.

12,-,TRBJ1-6,-,TRBV11-2,CASTQLNSPLHF,TGTGCCAGCACCCAATTGAATTCACCCCTCCACTTT
16,-,TRBJ2-5,TRBD2,TRBV7-6,CASSFLRGGARETQYF,TGTGCCAGCAGCTTTCTCCGCGGGGGGGCGAGGGAGACCCAGTACTTC
17,-,TRBJ2-1,TRBD2,TRBV15,CATSTKLAGASGNEQFF,TGTGCCACCAGCACAAAACTAGCGGGAGCCTCGGGCAATGAGCAGTTCTTC
14,once,TRBJ1-2,TRBD1,TRBV19,CASSPGTVNYGYTF,TGTGCCAGTAGTCCCGGGACAGTTAACTATGGCTACACCTTC
13,once,TRBJ1-2,-,TRBV7-9,CASSLGGDYGYTF,TGTGCCAGCAGCTTAGGAGGAGACTATGGCTACACCTTC
14,-,TRBJ1-1,-,TRBV6-6,CASAFGHTNTEAFF,TGTGCCAGCGCGTTCGGACACACGAACACTGAAGCTTTCTTT
17,-,TRBJ2-1,TRBD2,TRBV3-1/TRBV3-2,CASSLGLVKSLYNEQFF,TGTGCCAGCAGCCTAGGACTAGTTAAGAGTCTCTACAATGAGCAGTTCTTC
12,once,TRBJ2-7,-,TRBV16,CASSQWGAEQYF,TGTGCCAGCAGCCAATGGGGGGCCGAGCAGTACTTC
15,-,TRBJ2-1,TRBD2,TRBV7-6,CASSATSGPYNEQFF,TGTGCCAGCAGCGCAACTAGCGGGCCCTACAATGAGCAGTTCTTC
15,-,TRBJ1-2,-,TRBV28,CASRLVLLGNYGYTF,TGTGCCAGCAGATTGGTCCTCCTTGGTAACTATGGCTACACCTTC
14,-,TRBJ2-3,-,TRBV3-1/TRBV3-2,CASSQDTAADTQYF,TGTGCCAGCAGCCAAGATACCGCCGCAGATACGCAGTATTTT
15,-,TRBJ2-7,TRBD1,TRBV11-2,CASSAGTGPWYEQYF,TGTGCCAGCAGCGCAGGGACAGGGCCCTGGTACGAGCAGTACTTC
14,-,TRBJ1-2,-,TRBV28,CASIGGGANYGYTF,TGTGCCAGCATCGGCGGGGGAGCTAACTATGGCTACACCTTC
12,-,TRBJ2-7,-,TRBV20-1,CSASRGPYEQYF,TGCAGTGCTAGTCGGGGGCCATACGAGCAGTACTTC
11,-,TRBJ2-7,-,TRBV6-2/TRBV6-3,CASSRTYEQYF,TGTGCCAGCAGTCGGACCTACGAGCAGTACTTC
15,-,TRBJ2-6,-,TRBV19,CASSMGRVGANVLTF,TGTGCCAGTAGTATGGGCCGGGTGGGGGCCAACGTCCTGACTTTC
16,-,TRBJ1-3,TRBD1,TRBV19,CASSPGQGFSGNTIYF,TGTGCCAGTTCTCCGGGACAGGGATTCTCTGGAAACACCATATATTTT
16,-,TRBJ2-5,-,TRBV5-5,CASSRRLPGQQETQYF,TGTGCCAGCAGCAGGCGGCTGCCAGGGCAACAAGAGACCCAGTACTTC
14,-,TRBJ2-5,-,TRBV7-2,CASSLVVAEETQYF,TGTGCCAGCAGCTTAGTGGTAGCGGAAGAGACCCAGTACTTC
16,-,TRBJ1-2,-,TRBV21-1,CASSIDRDTSNYGYTF,TGTGCCAGCAGCATAGATCGGGACACATCTAACTATGGCTACACCTTC
14,-,TRBJ1-1,TRBD1,TRBV5-4,CASSLQGAVTEAFF,TGTGCCAGCAGCTTACAGGGGGCAGTCACTGAAGCTTTCTTT
16,-,TRBJ2-7,-,TRBV6-5,CASSYGDVGPAYEQYF,TGTGCCAGCAGTTACGGCGACGTGGGACCAGCCTACGAGCAGTACTTC